This entry lists 5 T cell receptor beta chains sequenced from one sample in a study of shared clonotypes between healthy human individuals. Profiling relied on immunoSEQ multiplex PCR, and the TCRdb table lists in-frame clones only, not all of them. The sample lists about 2.1 million clones, 85% to 95% occurring once. Selected positively for CCR7 and CD45RO-negative, naive CD8 cells excluded terminally differentiated effector memory CD45RA+ cells. The sequenced sample was naive CD8+ T cells from PBMCs. The receptors come from a man between 18 and 29 years old in good health. Some clones in this sample may be carry-over from other donors' samples.

V usage is TRBV4-3 and J usage is TRBJ2-4, with a possible D match to TRBD1 (6 bases). CDR1 is LGHNA and CDR2 is YSLEER in the germline V gene. The ends were cut back, 3 bases at V and 7 bases at J, with 19 bases in the middle. This CDR3 spans 16 amino acids. CDR3 nucleotides: TGCGCCAGCAGCCAGGATCTCACAGGGACCGGGAACATTCAGTACTTC. It specifies CASSQDLTGTGNIQYF.

This chain uses TRBV27 with TRBJ2-7; the match to TRBD2 covers 8 bases. Germline values: CDR1 MNHEY, CDR2 SMNVEV (reference sequence). The CDR3 is 14 residues long. The V and J ends lost 3 bases and 3 bases, in that order; junction bases with no gene match: 4. CDR3 bases: TGTGCCAGCAGTTTGGGACTAGACTACTACGAGCAGTACTTC. This codes for CASSLGLDYYEQYF.

The chain uses TRBV15 and TRBJ2-7; D perhaps matches TRBD1 (5 bases). CDR1 is LNHNV and CDR2 is YYDKDF in the germline V gene (reference sequence). The length of the CDR3 is 13 residues. V lost 6 bases to trimming and J lost 4 bases, with 13 bases between them. The CDR3 region is CATSKGKQYEQYF. Written as DNA, the CDR3 is TGTGCCACCAGTAAGGGGAAGCAGTACGAGCAGTACTTC.

The chain carries TRBV6-5 and TRBJ2-2, with TRBD1 as a possible D gene (7 bases). Germline V gene sequence: CDR1 MNHEY, CDR2 SVGAGI. The V and J ends lost 6 bases and 6 bases respectively, with 11 bases between them. The CDR3 has 13 residues. This chain's CDR3 is CASRIRGAGELFF. The CDR3, as DNA: TGTGCCAGCAGAATCAGGGGGGCCGGGGAGCTGTTTTTT.

Only a few counts were recorded for this clone. The chain uses TRBV28 and TRBJ1-2; D gene ambiguous. This CDR3 spans 15 amino acids. V lost 4 bases and J lost 1, with 13 bases in between. The germline gives CDR1 MDHEN, CDR2 SYDVKM. CDR3 sequence reads: CASSSARLFNYGYTF. As DNA, the CDR3 is TGTGCCAGCAGTTCCGCCAGACTGTTTAACTATGGCTACACCTTC.